This T cell receptor beta chain emerged from a study of OX40 agonist ivuxolimab in advanced cancers. General study findings and limits: The CD4+ and CD8+ T cells in the blood had expanded clonally by week 6 at 0.1 to 3.0 mg/kg.

The assay was immunoSEQ multiplex PCR, and TCRdb's table has in-frame clones only and misses some. Here the sample spans tens of thousands of clones, almost 90% being singletons. Comment on this clone: Its matching antigen is unknown.

Trimming took 0 bases from V and 7 from J, leaving 21 bases between them. Germline V CDR1 and CDR2: LGHNA, YNFKEQ. The CDR3 sequence is 18 residues long. Autoimmune disease history or systemic immunosuppression meant exclusion. The receptor was derived from an adult with an advanced solid tumor such as melanoma, head and neck, liver or kidney cancer. This specimen consisted of CD4+ or CD8+ T cells sorted from blood, obtained in a trial of the OX40 agonist ivuxolimab. The V and J genes are TRBV4-2 and TRBJ2-2; perhaps TRBD2 as D (6 bases). CDR3 sequence (DNA): TGTGCCAGCAGCCAAGATCGGGCCGGGAGTCAGAATGGCGGGGAGCTGTTTTTT. This sequence encodes CASSQDRAGSQNGGELFF.